There are a few counts of the clone carrying this T cell receptor (beta chain). The sample comes from a study of blood T cell repertoires in COVID-19. Sequencing used immunoSEQ multiplex PCR; TCRdb keeps in-frame clones, though not all of them. The sample consists of around 160,000 clones, 81% of them appearing once. Sequencing input: peripheral blood. This sequence originates from a man aged 60 to 75 with active or convalescent COVID-19.

The CDR3 bases are TGTGCCAGCAGTTTAGTCAGCGGGCGGGCCTTAGCCAAAAACATTCAGTACTTC. Protein: CASSLVSGRALAKNIQYF. The chain employs TRBV28 and TRBJ2-4; possibly TRBD2 for D (6 bases). Trimming removed 2 bases at V and 0 bases at J, with 17 bases between. Germline CDR1 MDHEN, CDR2 SYDVKM. The CDR3 spans 18 residues.